The clone carrying this TCR beta chain appeared a few times. Its antigen is undetermined. Sampling times: baseline, cycle 4 day 1, cycle 7 day 1. This sample was taken from a study of OX40 agonist ivuxolimab in advanced cancers. At the level of the study: Eligibility admitted prior anti-PD-1, anti-PD-L1 or anti-CTLA-4 therapy; 40% had some.

The junction had 13 bases not matched to a gene; V was cut back by 10 bases and J by 6 bases. The CDR3 is made up of 14 amino acids. Germline V gives CDR1 SNHLY, CDR2 FYNNEI. Whole-study results and caveats: The study did not work out the antigen specificity of the expanded peripheral T cells. Blood T cells, both CD4+ and CD8+, expanded clonally by week 6 at 0.1 to 3.0 mg/kg.

Clones were read by immunoSEQ multiplex PCR, and TCRdb kept only the in-frame ones, dropping some. The sample has 80,000 to 85,000 clones, around 80% seen once. The chain employs TRBV2 and TRBJ2-7; 9 bases are shared with TRBD1. This clonotype originated in an adult with an advanced solid tumor such as melanoma, head and neck, liver or kidney cancer. The sequenced sample was CD4+ or CD8+ T cells sorted from blood, obtained in a trial of the OX40 agonist ivuxolimab. This chain's CDR3 is CAISQEDRGPEQYV. Here the CDR3 DNA reads TGTGCCATCTCCCAGGAGGACAGGGGACCCGAGCAGTACGTC.